This T cell receptor beta chain comes out of a study of T cell responses to AZD1222 COVID-19 vaccine. Study observations and caveats: Donors, mostly white British, included more females; clonal diversity was possibly underestimated. Repertoire sampling happened only post peak T cell response.

This table comes from immunoSEQ multiplex PCR, and its TCRdb copy is limited to in-frame clones, with some not included. The sample consists of about 99,000 clones, about 85% of them appearing once. Looked up from germline, CDR1 is SNHLY and CDR2 is FYNNEI. The CDR3 covers 11 residues. The V gene lost 6 bases and the J gene lost 6 bases, with 5 bases spanning the gap. Comment on this clone: No antigen is known for it.

V gene TRBV2 combines with J gene TRBJ1-4; tentative D call: TRBD1 (5 bases). The source material was peripheral blood, sampled on day 0 of AZD1222 vaccination. The receptor was isolated from an adult in good health. The CDR3 DNA reads as TGTGCCAGCAGAGGGGATGAAAAACTGTTTTTT. Translated: CASRGDEKLFF.